These 26 T cell receptor beta chains were sequenced from one sample in a study of blood T cell repertoires in COVID-19. Profiling relied on immunoSEQ multiplex PCR, and the TCRdb table lists in-frame clones only, not all of them. The sample records about 180,000 clones, roughly four fifths being singletons. The sequenced sample consisted of peripheral blood. The receptors were sampled from a woman in her 70s with COVID-19, enrolled during active disease.

The chain joins TRBV28 to TRBJ2-1, with D maybe TRBD1 (6 bases). From germline, CDR1 is MDHEN and CDR2 SYDVKM. V lost 7 bases to trimming and J lost 5 bases, with 12 bases between them. The CDR3 has 13 amino acids. The chain's CDR3 is CASNEDRNNEQFF. CDR3 DNA sequence: TGTGCCAGCAACGAGGACAGAAACAATGAGCAGTTCTTC.

The chain links TRBV19 to TRBJ2-1; weak D call: TRBD2 (5 bases). V shed 1 base and J shed 9 bases, with 13 bases lying between them. Germline V gives CDR1 LNHDA, CDR2 SQIVND (reference sequence). This CDR3 is built from 14 residues. The CDR3 DNA reads TGTGCCAGTAGTATAGTCCGGGAACGGGGTGAGCAGTTCTTC. Translating gives CASSIVRERGEQFF. The whole variable domain, filled in from reference TRBV19 and TRBJ2-1, reads DGGITQSPKYLFRKEGQNVTLSCEQNLNHDAMYWYRQDPGQGLRLIYYSQIVNDFQKGDIAEGYSVSREKKESFPLTVTSAQKNPTAFYLCASSIVRERGEQFFGPGTRLTVL.

The chain uses TRBV27 and TRBJ1-2; tentative D call: TRBD1 (5 bases). CDR3 length: 17 amino acids. Germline V gene lookup returns CDR1 MNHEY and CDR2 SMNVEV (reference sequence). The V end lost 5 bases, the J end lost 1 base, and 20 bases lay between the germline ends. CDR3 sequence reads: CASSLDSRTTHNYGYTF. The CDR3 DNA reads as TGTGCCAGCAGTCTCGACTCCCGGACAACCCATAACTATGGCTACACCTTC.

There are a few counts of this clone. The chain employs TRBV21-1 and TRBJ2-7; TRBD2, the table's D call, was not compared with the DNA. TRBV21-1 is a pseudogene locus. The CDR3 spans 14 residues. CDR3 loop: CASSLLAGGGEQYF. CDR3 coding DNA: TGTGCCAGCAGCCTCCTAGCGGGAGGGGGCGAGCAGTACTTC.

The J gene is TRBJ2-2, the V gene TRBV30, with D tentatively TRBD1 (5 bases). V dropped 4 bases and J dropped 6 bases, with 15 bases sitting between them. Germline CDR1 and CDR2: GTSNPN and SVGIG (reference sequence). CDR3 size: 14 residues. The CDR3 reads CAWNSRGGAGELFF. The CDR3 nucleotides read TGTGCCTGGAATTCTAGGGGTGGGGCCGGGGAGCTGTTTTTT.

The chain joins TRBV9 to TRBJ2-7, with 10 bases aligning to TRBD2. The CDR3 loop spans 14 amino acids. The junction had 5 bases not matched to a gene; V was cut back by 5 bases and J by 3 bases. Germline V gives CDR1 SGDLS, CDR2 YYNGEE. Here the CDR3 reads CASSIGTSDYEQYF. The CDR3 region has the DNA TGTGCCAGCAGTATCGGGACTAGCGACTACGAGCAGTACTTC.

CDR3 nucleotides: TGTGCCACCGGGGTGGGACAGGGGGCGTATGGCTACACCTTC. Its translation is CATGVGQGAYGYTF. V is TRBV6-5 and J is TRBJ1-2; TRBD1 agrees at 12 bases. Trimming took 10 bases from V and 5 from J; bases not matched to a gene: 8. Per germline, CDR1 MNHEY and CDR2 SVGAGI. CDR3 length: 14 residues.

This clone was seen only once. V gene TRBV5-1 combines with J gene TRBJ1-2; no clear D gene. The CDR3 is made up of 13 amino acids. Germline CDR1 is SGHRS and CDR2 is YFSETQ. Trimming stripped 2 bases from V and 3 bases from J, with 8 bases between. The CDR3 here is CASSLQRDYGYTF. In DNA, the CDR3 is TGCGCCAGCAGCTTACAACGGGACTATGGCTACACCTTC.

The chain joins TRBV7-2 to TRBJ2-5, with D possibly TRBD1 on 5 matching bases. The CDR3 spans 15 residues. Germline V CDR1 and CDR2: SGHTA, FQGNSA. Trimming pared 5 bases from V and 5 bases from J, leaving 18 bases between. The DNA for the CDR3 is TGTGCCAGCAGCCCTCAGTCAGGGCGTGTGGAGACCCAGTACTTC. Its translation is CASSPQSGRVETQYF.

V gene TRBV7-2 combines with J gene TRBJ1-5; D might be TRBD1 (6 bases). V was shortened by 5 bases and J by 4 bases, with 15 bases between the two germline ends. This CDR3 is built from 15 residues. Germline values: CDR1 SGHTA, CDR2 FQGNSA. CDR3 sequence reads: CASSPRTAANQPQHF. The CDR3 DNA reads as TGTGCCAGCAGCCCGAGGACAGCAGCAAATCAGCCCCAGCATTTT.

The chain links TRBV27 to TRBJ1-5; 8 nucleotides align to TRBD1. CDR3 length: 15 residues. The germline gives CDR1 MNHEY, CDR2 SMNVEV (reference sequence). The V gene end was trimmed by 6 bases and the J gene end by 3 bases; junction bases not matched to a gene: 7. The CDR3 spells CASRPDRAFNQPQHF. CDR3 nucleotides: TGTGCCAGCAGACCGGACAGGGCCTTCAATCAGCCCCAGCATTTT.

The V gene is TRBV5-1, the J gene TRBJ2-3; perhaps TRBD2 as D (6 bases). Trimming removed 1 base from V and 6 bases from J, with 6 bases in between. The CDR3 runs 12 residues. In germline, CDR1 is SGHRS, CDR2 YFSETQ. The CDR3 nucleotides read TGCGCCAGCAGCTTGCGGGGGGATACGCAGTATTTT. Translated, it gives CASSLRGDTQYF.

The chain is built from TRBV7-8 and TRBJ1-5; the D gene is possibly TRBD1 (6 bases). The CDR3 sequence is 15 residues long. Trimming stripped 1 base from V and 2 bases from J, with 9 bases between. Per germline, CDR1 SGHVS and CDR2 FQNEAQ. The CDR3 DNA reads as TGTGCCAGCAGCTTAGTACAGGGACGCAATCAGCCCCAGCATTTT. This encodes CASSLVQGRNQPQHF.

The chain uses TRBV13 and TRBJ1-1; weak D call: TRBD1 (6 bases). The germline V and J ends were trimmed by 6 bases and 2 bases, with 13 bases remaining between them. There are 14 residues in the CDR3. CDR1 PRHDT and CDR2 FYEKMQ come from the germline V gene (reference sequence). The CDR3 loop is CASRVNRANTEAFF. CDR3 nucleotide sequence: TGTGCCAGCAGGGTCAACAGGGCTAACACTGAAGCTTTCTTT.

The rearrangement uses TRBV11-3 and TRBJ2-1; 9 nucleotides agree with TRBD2. V was pared by 6 bases and J by 7 bases, with 10 bases of the junction left unmatched. The length of the CDR3 is 15 residues. In germline, CDR1 is SGHNT, CDR2 YENEEA. CDR3: CASSQGGLATNEQFF. The CDR3 DNA reads as TGTGCCAGCAGTCAAGGGGGACTAGCCACGAATGAGCAGTTCTTC.

The chain has TRBV28 and TRBJ1-1; 9 bases line up with TRBD1. The CDR3 contains 16 residues. V trimming: 6 bases; J trimming: 6 bases; junction bases outside the gene matches: 14. Germline CDR1 MDHEN, CDR2 SYDVKM. The CDR3 DNA is TGTGCCAGCAGCGCGGGGACAGGGACAGCGTACGCTGAAGCTTTCTTT. This sequence encodes CASSAGTGTAYAEAFF.

This clone showed up just once. The chain is built from TRBV2 and TRBJ2-5, with 7 bases identical to TRBD2. This CDR3 region has 12 residues. Germline CDR1 reads SNHLY; CDR2 reads FYNNEI. The V gene end was trimmed by 4 bases and the J gene end by 4 bases; junction bases not matched to a gene: 0. The CDR3 is CASSGGGETQYF. CDR3 coding DNA: TGTGCCAGCAGTGGGGGGGGAGAGACCCAGTACTTC.

This clone has more than one count but fewer than ten. The V call is TRBV4-1, the J call TRBJ2-5; TRBD1 aligns across 7 bases. Germline V gene lookup returns CDR1 MGHRA and CDR2 YSYEKL. The CDR3 extends over 15 amino acids. The junction had 7 bases not matched to a gene; V was cut back by 1 base and J by 5 bases. The CDR3 bases are TGCGCCAGCAGCCAAGGGGGACAGAACAAGGAGACCCAGTACTTC. This gives the protein CASSQGGQNKETQYF.

This sequence joins TRBV28 and TRBJ2-7; 11 bases are shared with TRBD2. Trimming at V came to 6 bases and at J to 0 bases, leaving 4 bases not matched to a gene. There are 15 residues in the CDR3. CDR1 is MDHEN and CDR2 is SYDVKM in the germline V gene. CDR3 sequence reads: CASSHGLAGSYEQYF. CDR3 bases: TGTGCCAGCAGCCACGGACTAGCGGGCTCCTACGAGCAGTACTTC.

V and J are TRBV2 and TRBJ2-1, with a tentative D call TRBD1 (5 bases). V lost 7 bases, J lost 5 bases, and 9 bases lay in between. The CDR3 covers 12 residues. In germline, CDR1 is SNHLY, CDR2 FYNNEI. DNA for the CDR3: TGTGCCAGCACCACAGGAAACAATGAGCAGTTCTTC. Translating it yields CASTTGNNEQFF.

This chain joins TRBV6-5 and TRBJ2-7, with 8 bases aligning to TRBD1. Germline values: CDR1 MNHEY, CDR2 SVGAGI. V gave up 2 bases and J gave up 2 bases; unmatched junction bases: 5. The CDR3 has 15 amino acids. CDR3 sequence: CASSYSDRGTYEQYF. The CDR3 coding sequence is TGTGCCAGCAGTTACAGCGACAGGGGAACCTACGAGCAGTACTTC.

This clone was seen just once. The rearrangement links TRBV5-1 to TRBJ2-7, with 10 bases lining up with TRBD2. Per germline, CDR1 SGHRS and CDR2 YFSETQ. CDR3 length: 15 amino acids. Trimming at V came to 1 base and at J to 2 bases, leaving 3 bases not matched to a gene. CDR3 residues: CASSLKLAGAYEQYF. Here the CDR3 DNA reads TGCGCCAGCAGCTTGAAGCTAGCGGGAGCCTACGAGCAGTACTTC.

This clone was observed a few times. The gene calls are TRBV25-1 and TRBJ2-1, with D maybe TRBD1 (7 bases). The V end was cut by 6 bases, the J end by 10 bases, with 25 bases between. The CDR3 consists of 16 residues. From germline, CDR1 is MGHDK and CDR2 SYGVNS. The CDR3 loop is CASSLIRETSGGEQFF. The DNA for the CDR3 is TGTGCCAGCAGCTTAATCCGGGAGACATCAGGGGGGGAGCAGTTCTTC.

J is TRBJ2-6 and V is TRBV7-9; tentative D call: TRBD1 (5 bases). The CDR3 is 15 residues long. V lost 1 base to trimming and J lost 4 bases, with 8 bases between them. Germline lookup yields CDR1 SEHNR and CDR2 FQNEAQ (reference sequence). The CDR3 region is CASSLEGVGANVLTF. CDR3 DNA sequence: TGTGCCAGCAGCTTAGAAGGGGTCGGGGCCAACGTCCTGACTTTC.

The rearrangement links TRBV11-2 to TRBJ2-1; TRBD1 might be the D (6 bases). CDR1 and CDR2 from the germline V gene are SGHAT and FQNNGV. Trimming took 0 bases from V and 10 from J, leaving 19 bases between them. The CDR3 is 16 residues long. The chain's CDR3 is CASSLEGGSSAREQFF. The CDR3, as DNA: TGTGCCAGCAGCTTAGAAGGGGGTTCCAGCGCCAGGGAGCAGTTCTTC.

V gene TRBV9 combines with J gene TRBJ2-2, with D hard to call. Trimming removed 4 bases at V and 4 bases at J, with 11 bases between. CDR3 size: 14 residues. The V gene's germline CDR1 is SGDLS and CDR2 YYNGEE. The CDR3 nucleotides read TGTGCCAGCAGCTCCGAAAGAGGCACCGGGGAGCTGTTTTTT. Its protein product is CASSSERGTGELFF.